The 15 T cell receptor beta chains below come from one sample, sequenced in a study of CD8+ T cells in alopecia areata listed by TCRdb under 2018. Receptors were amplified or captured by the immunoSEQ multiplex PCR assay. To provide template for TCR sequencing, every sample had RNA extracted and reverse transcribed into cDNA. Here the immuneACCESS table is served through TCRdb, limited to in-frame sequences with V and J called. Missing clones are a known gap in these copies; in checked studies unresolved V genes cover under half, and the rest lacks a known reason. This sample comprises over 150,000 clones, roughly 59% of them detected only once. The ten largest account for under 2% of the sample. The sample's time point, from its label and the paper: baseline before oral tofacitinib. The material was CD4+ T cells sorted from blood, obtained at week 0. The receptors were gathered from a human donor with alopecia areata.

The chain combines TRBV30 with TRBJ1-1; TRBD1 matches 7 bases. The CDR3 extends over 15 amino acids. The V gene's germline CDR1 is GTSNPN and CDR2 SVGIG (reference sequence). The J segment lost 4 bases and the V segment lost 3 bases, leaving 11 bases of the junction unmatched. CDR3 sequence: CAWRGNRGVGTEAFF. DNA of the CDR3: TGTGCCTGGAGGGGGAACAGGGGTGTTGGCACTGAAGCTTTCTTT.

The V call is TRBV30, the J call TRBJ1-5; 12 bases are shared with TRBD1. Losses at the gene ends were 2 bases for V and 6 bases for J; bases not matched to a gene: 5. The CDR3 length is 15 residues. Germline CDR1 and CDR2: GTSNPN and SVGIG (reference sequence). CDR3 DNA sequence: TGTGCCTGGAGTACCGGGACAGGGGGCAGTCAGCCCCAGCATTTT. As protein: CAWSTGTGGSQPQHF. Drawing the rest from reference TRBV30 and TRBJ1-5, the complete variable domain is SQTIHQWPATLVQPVGSPLSLECTVEGTSNPNLYWYRQAAGRGLQLLFYSVGIGQISSEVPQNLSASRPQDRQFILSSKKLLLSDSGFYLCAWSTGTGGSQPQHFGDGTRLSIL.

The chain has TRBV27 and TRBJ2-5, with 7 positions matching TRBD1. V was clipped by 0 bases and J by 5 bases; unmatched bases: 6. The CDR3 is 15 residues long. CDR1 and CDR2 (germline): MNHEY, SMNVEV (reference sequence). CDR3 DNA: TGTGCCAGCAGTTTATCTTGGCAGGGGGTTGAGACCCAGTACTTC. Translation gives CASSLSWQGVETQYF.

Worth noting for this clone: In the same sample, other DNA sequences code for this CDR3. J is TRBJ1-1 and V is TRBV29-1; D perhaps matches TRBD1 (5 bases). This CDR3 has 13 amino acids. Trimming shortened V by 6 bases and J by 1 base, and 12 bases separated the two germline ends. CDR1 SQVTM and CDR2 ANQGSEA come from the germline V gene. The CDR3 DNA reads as TGCAGCGTCTCAGGGCTTCGGAACACTGAAGCTTTCTTT. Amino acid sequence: CSVSGLRNTEAFF.

The CDR3 is CATSGEGSYNSPLHF. CDR3 bases: TGTGCCACCTCCGGCGAGGGCTCCTATAATTCACCCCTCCACTTT. The rearrangement links TRBV15 to TRBJ1-6; unclear D gene. The V end was cut by 8 bases, the J end by 0 bases, with 11 bases between. The germline V gene has CDR1 LNHNV and CDR2 YYDKDF (reference sequence). This CDR3 contains 15 residues.

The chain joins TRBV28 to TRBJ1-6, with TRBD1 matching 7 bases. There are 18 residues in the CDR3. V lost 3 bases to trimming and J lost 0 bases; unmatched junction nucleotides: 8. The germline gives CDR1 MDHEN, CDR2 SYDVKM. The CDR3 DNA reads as TGTGCCAGCAGTTTCGGGAGGACAGGTAGCTCCTATAATTCACCCCTCCACTTT. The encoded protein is CASSFGRTGSSYNSPLHF.

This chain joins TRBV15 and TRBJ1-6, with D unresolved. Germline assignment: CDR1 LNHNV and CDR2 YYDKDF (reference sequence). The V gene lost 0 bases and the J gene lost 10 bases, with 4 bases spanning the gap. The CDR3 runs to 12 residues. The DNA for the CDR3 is TGTGCCACCAGCAGAGATGAATCACCCCTCCACTTT. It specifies CATSRDESPLHF.

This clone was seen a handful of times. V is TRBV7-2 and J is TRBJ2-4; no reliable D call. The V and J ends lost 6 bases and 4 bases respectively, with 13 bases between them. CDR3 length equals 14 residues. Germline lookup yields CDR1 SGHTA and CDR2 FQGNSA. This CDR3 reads CASSSPNGKNIQYF. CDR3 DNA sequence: TGTGCCAGCAGTTCACCGAACGGGAAAAACATTCAGTACTTC.

The CDR3 bases are TGCAGCGCCCGATACGGGGGAACCTACGAGCAGTACTTC. It yields the protein CSARYGGTYEQYF. The genes are TRBV29-1 and TRBJ2-7; D may be TRBD2 (6 bases). The ends were cut back, 7 bases at V and 2 bases at J, with 15 bases in the middle. The germline V gene encodes CDR1 SQVTM and CDR2 ANQGSEA. The CDR3 loop spans 13 amino acids.

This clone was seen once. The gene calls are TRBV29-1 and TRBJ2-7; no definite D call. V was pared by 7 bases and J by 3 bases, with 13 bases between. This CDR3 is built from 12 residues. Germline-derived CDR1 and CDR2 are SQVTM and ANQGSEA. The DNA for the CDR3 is TGCAGCGCCGGAACACGCGACTACGAGCAGTACTTC. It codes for CSAGTRDYEQYF.

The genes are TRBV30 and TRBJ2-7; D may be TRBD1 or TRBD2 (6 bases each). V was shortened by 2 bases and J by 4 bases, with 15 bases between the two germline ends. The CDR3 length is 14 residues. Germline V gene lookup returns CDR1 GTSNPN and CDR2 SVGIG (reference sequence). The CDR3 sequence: CAWSPTGTGYEQYF. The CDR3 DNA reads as TGTGCCTGGAGTCCTACAGGGACTGGGTACGAGCAGTACTTC.

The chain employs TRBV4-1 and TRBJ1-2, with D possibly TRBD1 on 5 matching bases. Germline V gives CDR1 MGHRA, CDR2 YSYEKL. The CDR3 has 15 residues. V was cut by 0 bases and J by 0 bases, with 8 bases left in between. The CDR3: CASSQEGGPNYGYTF. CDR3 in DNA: TGCGCCAGCAGCCAAGAGGGGGGACCTAACTATGGCTACACCTTC.

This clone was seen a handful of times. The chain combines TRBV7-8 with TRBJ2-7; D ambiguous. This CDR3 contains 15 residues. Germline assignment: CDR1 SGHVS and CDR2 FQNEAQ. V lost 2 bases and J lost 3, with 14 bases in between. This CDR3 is CASSLRSAGFYEQYF. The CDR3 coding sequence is TGTGCCAGCAGCTTAAGGTCGGCTGGGTTCTACGAGCAGTACTTC.

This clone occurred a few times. In nucleotides, the CDR3 is TGCAGCGTGGGGCGGATGAAGGAGACCCAGTACTTC. Its translation: CSVGRMKETQYF. The chain carries TRBV29-1 and TRBJ2-5, with D perhaps TRBD1 (5 bases). The CDR3 is 12 residues long. From germline, CDR1 is SQVTM and CDR2 ANQGSEA. Trimming removed 6 bases at V and 5 bases at J, with 13 bases between.

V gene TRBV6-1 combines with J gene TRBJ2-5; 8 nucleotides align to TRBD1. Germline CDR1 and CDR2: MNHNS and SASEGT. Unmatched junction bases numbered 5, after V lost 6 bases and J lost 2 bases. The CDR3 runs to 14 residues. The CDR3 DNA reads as TGTGCCAGCAGGCGGACAGGGATGCAAGAGACCCAGTACTTC. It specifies CASRRTGMQETQYF.